The present T cell receptor (beta chain) was sequenced within a study of vaccination and CD4 T cells after COVID-19. Background on the study: A vaccine, either BNT162b2 or mRNA-1273, was given to participants in two doses. Post-diagnosis, post-COVID samples were collected after a median approximately 91 days, ranging 35 to 161.

Treatment specified: approximately nine-day PBMC culture with coronavirus spike peptide pools or control peptides (ViraFEST assay). Peptide pools at 9.5 to 10 ug/ml, together with 10 IU/ml IL-2, were added to cultures of around 2.2 million PBMCs per well. For this clonotype: Its target is not known.

Sequencing of the DNA from cultured CD4+ T cells was carried out with the Oncomine TCR Beta short-read assay. Using its own MiXCR run on the PCR reads, TCRdb lists one record per CDR3 protein. This table holds some 9,000 distinct CDR3 sequences, 56% found once. Germline lookup yields CDR1 SGHTA and CDR2 FQGNSA. This CDR3 is built from 14 residues. The ends lost 3 bases at V and 9 bases at J; junction bases unmatched: 11. V and J are TRBV7-2 and TRBJ2-7; 7 nucleotides agree with TRBD2. Sequencing used CD4+ T cells from blood, cultured in vitro. The receptor comes from a human donor who had recovered from COVID-19. CDR3 loop: CASSLGALGGWQYF. For the CDR3, the DNA is TGTGCCAGCAGCTTGGGTGCTTTGGGGGGGTGGCAGTACTTC.